The sequence of this T cell receptor (beta chain) was determined in a study of shared clonotypes between healthy human individuals. As for the study in general: Used for every donor were three CD4 naive, three CD4 memory, two CD8 naive and one CD8 memory plate. General study results and limits: Clonotypes shared by all four sorted-subset donors had higher generation probabilities than non-shared clonotypes. Some naive CD4 clonotypes, 4% to 6%, turned up in common across several donors.

A CD45RA-negative memory subset and a CD45RA+ naive subset were separated from the CD4+ cells. To note about this clone: What it binds is unknown.

The CDR3 spans 17 residues. Germline lookup yields CDR1 SGHTA and CDR2 FQGNSA. V lost 0 bases and J lost 7; bases outside the gene matches: 12. Data came from immunoSEQ multiplex PCR; TCRdb stores just in-frame clones and leaves some out. The data show about 1 million clones, about 74% seen once. This chain connects TRBV7-2 to TRBJ2-1; 7 positions agree with TRBD2. The sequenced sample consisted of memory CD4+ T cells sorted from blood. Sample subset: CD45RA-negative fraction. The TCR was taken from a man in his late teens or twenties in good health. Here the CDR3 reads CASSLATGTTYTNEQFF. In DNA, the CDR3 is TGTGCCAGCAGCTTAGCCACTGGGACTACCTACACGAATGAGCAGTTCTTC.